One T cell receptor (beta chain) is described in this entry. Its antigen is unknown. This sample is drawn from a study of vaccination and CD4 T cells after COVID-19. Turning to the study itself: The convalescent group had six males, four females, seven Caucasians, two Asians, one multiracial.

Germline V gives CDR1 SGHAT, CDR2 FQNNGV. There are 16 residues in the CDR3. V was pared by 5 bases and J by 5 bases, with 7 bases of the junction left unmatched. Treatment specified: approximately 9-day PBMC culture with coronavirus spike peptide pools or control peptides (ViraFEST assay). Ahead of the COVID-19 pandemic (2011-2018), the CD4+ T cells of the unexposed donor were collected. Findings and limits, study-wide: Post-vaccination, and not before, a median approximately 89% of reactive clones appeared in convalescent patients.

With the Oncomine TCR Beta short-read assay, DNA from cultured CD4+ T cells was sequenced. It was cultured CD4+ T cells from which genomic DNA was extracted. Via MiXCR, TCRdb re-called the PCR reads, giving one row per CDR3 protein. The sample includes 7,000 to 9,500 distinct CDR3 sequences, under 45% seen only once; the top ten take less than 30%. The chain links TRBV11-2 to TRBJ2-5, with 14 bases lining up with TRBD2. Sequenced input: CD4+ T cells from blood, cultured in vitro. The sequence was collected from a human donor in good health. The CDR3, as DNA: TGTGCCAGCAGCATGGGACTAGCGGGAGAGAGGGAGACCCAGTACTTC. Protein product: CASSMGLAGERETQYF.